Listed here are 22 T cell receptor beta chains from one sample, sequenced in a study of shared clonotypes between healthy human individuals. Produced via immunoSEQ multiplex PCR; TCRdb's table is partial and in-frame only. The repertoire holds some 790,000 clones, with 55% to 75% as singletons. The sequencing input was memory CD4+ T cells sorted from blood. Subset meaning: CD45RA-negative fraction. The receptor source for this set is a woman aged 25 to 39 in good health.

The genes are TRBV5-1 and TRBJ2-7; the match to TRBD1 covers 8 bases. This CDR3 has 15 residues. The germline V gene has CDR1 SGHRS and CDR2 YFSETQ. With V trimmed by 4 bases and J by 4 bases, 10 bases remained unmatched. The CDR3, as DNA: TGCGCCAGCAGCCAGGGCTGGACAGGGTCGTACGAGCAGTACTTC. Translated, it gives CASSQGWTGSYEQYF.

CDR3 amino acids: CSGRDREDEQYF. The CDR3 DNA reads as TGCAGCGGCCGGGACAGGGAGGACGAGCAGTACTTC. V is TRBV29-1 and J is TRBJ2-7; TRBD1 matches at 9 bases. CDR3 length: 12 amino acids. J was trimmed by 5 bases and V by 7 bases; bases with no gene match: 6. Germline CDR1 SQVTM, CDR2 ANQGSEA.

The rearrangement uses TRBV10-3 and TRBJ2-1; D ambiguous. The CDR3 totals 11 residues. Looked up from germline, CDR1 is ENHRY and CDR2 is SYGVKD. Trimming stripped 3 bases from V and 10 bases from J, with 7 bases between. CDR3: CAISDLREQFF. In nucleotides, the CDR3 is TGTGCCATCAGTGATTTAAGGGAGCAGTTCTTC.

The chain couples TRBV6-1 to TRBJ2-5; D not certain. Germline V CDR1 and CDR2: MNHNS, SASEGT. V lost 6 bases and J 5 bases, leaving 10 bases between the germline ends. This CDR3 spans 12 amino acids. CDR3 sequence: CASRVLVETQYF. DNA for the CDR3: TGTGCCAGCAGAGTTTTGGTGGAGACCCAGTACTTC.

The chain uses TRBV7-3 and TRBJ1-2; 8 bases align to TRBD1. V was clipped by 5 bases and J by 4 bases; unmatched bases: 6. The CDR3 extends over 14 amino acids. Looked up from germline, CDR1 is SGHTA and CDR2 is FQGTGA. CDR3 bases: TGTGCCAGCAGCGTCGGACAGGGAGGCTATGGCTACACCTTC. It specifies CASSVGQGGYGYTF.

In this sample, this clone turned up a few times. The chain recombines TRBV6-5 with TRBJ1-4, with D perhaps TRBD1 (5 bases). The V gene's germline CDR1 is MNHEY and CDR2 SVGAGI. The CDR3 consists of 11 residues. Trimming pared 6 bases from V and 8 bases from J, leaving 7 bases between. The CDR3 protein is CASSHREKLFF. For the CDR3, the DNA is TGTGCCAGCAGCCACAGGGAAAAACTGTTTTTT.

This chain uses TRBV14 with TRBJ1-1; tentatively, D is TRBD1 (6 bases). V was clipped by 3 bases and J by 6 bases, with 20 bases between them. This CDR3 region has 16 residues. Germline CDR1 and CDR2: SGHDN and FVKESK. CDR3 DNA: TGTGCCAGCAGCCAGAAATTAAGGTGGGGGCAAGCTGAAGCTTTCTTT. This sequence encodes CASSQKLRWGQAEAFF.

This clone was seen just once. J is TRBJ2-3 and V is TRBV6-1; D is ambiguous. Germline assignment: CDR1 MNHNS and CDR2 SASEGT. The CDR3 length is 12 residues. CDR3 residues: CTTTDVTDTQYF. In nucleotides, the CDR3 is TGTACCACCACCGACGTCACAGATACGCAGTATTTT.

This clone was seen a handful of times. V gene TRBV28 combines with J gene TRBJ2-7; TRBD2 agrees at 8 bases. V dropped 3 bases and J dropped 1; count of bases not matched to a gene: 2. This CDR3 comprises 14 residues. In germline, CDR1 is MDHEN, CDR2 SYDVKM. In DNA, the CDR3 is TGTGCCAGCAGTTTTCGGGAGGGGTCCTACGAGCAGTACTTC. Amino acids: CASSFREGSYEQYF.

Comment on this clone: This specimen includes other DNA sequences encoding the same CDR3. V is TRBV28 and J is TRBJ1-1; D is unresolved. Trimming pared 5 bases from V and 0 bases from J, leaving 7 bases between. The CDR3 spans 13 residues. Germline values: CDR1 MDHEN, CDR2 SYDVKM. DNA of the CDR3: TGTGCCAGCAGTCCAGTATTGAACACTGAAGCTTTCTTT. It is translated as CASSPVLNTEAFF.

This sequence joins TRBV5-1 and TRBJ2-5, with D possibly called TRBD1 or TRBD2 (5 bases each). This CDR3 has 13 amino acids. Germline lookup yields CDR1 SGHRS and CDR2 YFSETQ. V was cut by 4 bases and J by 7 bases, with 14 bases left in between. CDR3 loop: CASSLPPGRTQYF. The CDR3 nucleotides are TGCGCCAGCAGCCTTCCGCCGGGGCGGACCCAGTACTTC.

The CDR3 reads CASNGQEINGYTF. For the CDR3, the DNA is TGTGCCAGTAATGGACAGGAGATTAATGGCTACACCTTC. The chain uses TRBV28 and TRBJ1-2; 7 bases fit TRBD1. CDR3 size: 13 residues. CDR1 is MDHEN and CDR2 is SYDVKM in the germline V gene. V shed 9 bases and J 6 bases; nucleotides not matched to a gene: 10.

Here the CDR3 DNA reads TGCGCCAGCAGCGCCAGGGATATGGACTATGGCTACACCTTC. Its translation is CASSARDMDYGYTF. The chain carries TRBV5-1 and TRBJ1-2; weak D call: TRBD1 (5 bases). V was shortened by 4 bases and J by 3 bases, with 13 bases between the two germline ends. The germline V gene has CDR1 SGHRS and CDR2 YFSETQ. CDR3 length: 14 amino acids.

This clone was counted a single time. J is TRBJ2-1 and V is TRBV4-1; D uncertain. The germline V and J ends were trimmed by 0 bases and 0 bases, with 12 bases remaining between them. The CDR3 runs to 17 residues. Germline loops: CDR1 MGHRA, CDR2 YSYEKL. The CDR3 region is CASSQDLGSSSYNEQFF. The CDR3, as DNA: TGCGCCAGCAGCCAAGATTTAGGTAGTAGCTCCTACAATGAGCAGTTCTTC.

The chain couples TRBV10-2 to TRBJ2-2, with 13 bases fitting TRBD2. The CDR3 has 15 residues. The V segment lost 8 bases and the J segment 2 bases; nucleotides outside the gene matches: 2. Germline CDR1 reads WSHSY; CDR2 reads SAAADI. The CDR3 DNA follows: TGCGCCAGCGGACTAGCGGGAGCCAACACCGGGGAGCTGTTTTTT. It codes for CASGLAGANTGELFF.

This rearrangement joins TRBV6-1 to TRBJ1-5; D possibly corresponds to TRBD1 (6 bases). Per the germline V gene, CDR1 is MNHNS and CDR2 is SASEGT. This CDR3 is 13 amino acids long. V lost 4 bases and J lost 6, with 10 bases in between. The CDR3 DNA is TGTGCCAGCAGTGCCCAGGGGACTCAGCCCCAGCATTTT. Translating gives CASSAQGTQPQHF.

This chain uses TRBV9 with TRBJ2-3, with 8 bases matching TRBD1. The CDR3 runs 17 residues. V was pared by 6 bases and J by 0 bases, with 12 bases of the junction left unmatched. Germline-derived CDR1 and CDR2 are SGDLS and YYNGEE. In DNA form, the CDR3 reads TGTGCCAGCACCCCACACCCAGGGGGCACCAGCACAGATACGCAGTATTTT. This codes for CASTPHPGGTSTDTQYF.

A few counts support this clone. The chain carries TRBV29-1 and TRBJ2-1; D might be TRBD1 (5 bases). Germline V gene lookup returns CDR1 SQVTM and CDR2 ANQGSEA. Between the trimmed V and J ends, which lost 3 bases and 2 bases, there was a span of 14 bases. The CDR3 sequence is 15 residues long. The CDR3 DNA sequence: TGCAGCGTTGATACAGGATCCCTCCCCTACAATGAGCAGTTCTTC. Translated, it gives CSVDTGSLPYNEQFF.

V gene TRBV5-1 combines with J gene TRBJ2-1; D is unresolved. This CDR3 has 15 amino acids. Germline V gene sequence: CDR1 SGHRS, CDR2 YFSETQ. Trimming stripped 4 bases from V and 0 bases from J, with 11 bases between. This CDR3 reads CASSPWSGSYNEQFF. CDR3 DNA sequence: TGCGCCAGCAGCCCTTGGTCCGGCTCCTACAATGAGCAGTTCTTC. The whole variable domain, remainder taken from reference TRBV5-1 and TRBJ2-1, is KAGVTQTPRYLIKTRGQQVTLSCSPISGHRSVSWYQQTPGQGLQFLFEYFSETQRNKGNFPGRFSGRQFSNSRSEMNVSTLELGDSALYLCASSPWSGSYNEQFFGPGTRLTVL.

This clone appeared once. V and J are TRBV18 and TRBJ2-1, with TRBD2 identical over 8 bases. The germline V gene encodes CDR1 KGHSH and CDR2 LQKENI. The CDR3 spans 14 residues. Germline trimming cut 3 bases from V and 7 bases from J; bases unmatched to any gene: 5. The CDR3 region is CASSPPGGPNEQFF. CDR3 DNA sequence: TGTGCCAGCTCACCCCCGGGAGGGCCAAATGAGCAGTTCTTC.

The chain employs TRBV2 and TRBJ2-4, with 11 bases identical to TRBD2. After removal of 2 bases from V and 1 base from J, the junction contained 7 bases not matched to a gene. Germline V lookup: CDR1 SNHLY, CDR2 FYNNEI. The CDR3 is 18 amino acids. CDR3 sequence reads: CASSEYSGRAGAKNIQYF. CDR3 bases: TGTGCCAGCAGTGAATATAGCGGGAGGGCGGGGGCCAAAAACATTCAGTACTTC.

This clone has just a few counts. The V and J genes are TRBV4-2 and TRBJ2-1; possibly TRBD1 or TRBD2 for D (5 bases each). The V gene lost 4 bases and the J gene lost 5 bases, with 21 bases spanning the gap. Looked up from germline, CDR1 is LGHNA and CDR2 is YNFKEQ. The CDR3 runs 17 residues. Written as DNA, the CDR3 is TGTGCCAGCAGCCCAGGGAAGGTCTGGAGCGGAAACAATGAGCAGTTCTTC. This translates into CASSPGKVWSGNNEQFF.